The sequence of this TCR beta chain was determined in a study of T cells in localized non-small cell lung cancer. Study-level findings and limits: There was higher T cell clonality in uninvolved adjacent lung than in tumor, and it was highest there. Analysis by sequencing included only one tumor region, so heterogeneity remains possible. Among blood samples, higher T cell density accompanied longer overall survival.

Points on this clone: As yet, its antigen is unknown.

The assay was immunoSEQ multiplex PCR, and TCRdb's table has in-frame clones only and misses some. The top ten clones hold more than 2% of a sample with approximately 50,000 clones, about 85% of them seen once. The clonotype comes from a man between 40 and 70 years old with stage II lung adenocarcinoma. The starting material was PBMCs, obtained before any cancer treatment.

The CDR3 loop reads CASRGRSSYNEQFF. In DNA, the CDR3 is TGTGCCAGCAGGGGCAGGAGCTCCTACAATGAGCAGTTCTTC. The chain uses TRBV11-2 and TRBJ2-1; D not resolved. V lost 6 bases to trimming and J lost 0 bases, with 9 bases between them. The CDR3 has 14 residues. Germline V gene data show CDR1 as SGHAT and CDR2 as FQNNGV.